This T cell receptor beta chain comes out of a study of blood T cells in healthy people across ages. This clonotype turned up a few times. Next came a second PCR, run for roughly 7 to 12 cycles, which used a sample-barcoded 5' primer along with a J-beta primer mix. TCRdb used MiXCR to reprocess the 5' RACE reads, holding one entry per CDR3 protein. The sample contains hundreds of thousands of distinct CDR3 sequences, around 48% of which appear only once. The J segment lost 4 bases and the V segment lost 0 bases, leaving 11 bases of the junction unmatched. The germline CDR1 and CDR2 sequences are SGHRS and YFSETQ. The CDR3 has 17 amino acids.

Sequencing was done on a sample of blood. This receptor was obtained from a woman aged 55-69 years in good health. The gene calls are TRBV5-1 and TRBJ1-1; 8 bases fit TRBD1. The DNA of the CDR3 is TGCGCCAGCAGCTTGGTACGGCAGGGGGCTTGGAGCACTGAAGCTTTCTTT. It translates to CASSLVRQGAWSTEAFF.